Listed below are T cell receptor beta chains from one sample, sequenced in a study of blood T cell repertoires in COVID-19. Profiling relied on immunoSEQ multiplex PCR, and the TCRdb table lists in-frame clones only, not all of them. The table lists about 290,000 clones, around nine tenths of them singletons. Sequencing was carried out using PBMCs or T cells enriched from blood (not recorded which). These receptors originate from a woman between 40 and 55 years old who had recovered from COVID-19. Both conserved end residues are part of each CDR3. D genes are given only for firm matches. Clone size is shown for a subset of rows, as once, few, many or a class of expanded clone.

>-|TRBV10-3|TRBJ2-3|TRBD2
CAIRRTSNGDTQYF
TGTGCCATCAGACGGACTAGCAATGGCGATACGCAGTATTTT
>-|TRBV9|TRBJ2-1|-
CASSTTAGLSYNEQFF
TGTGCCAGCAGCACCACTGCGGGCCTATCCTACAATGAGCAGTTCTTC
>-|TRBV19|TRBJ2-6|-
CASSIYGSGANVLTF
TGTGCCAGTAGTATCTACGGTTCCGGGGCCAACGTCCTGACTTTC
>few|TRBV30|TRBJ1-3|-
CAWREPRTAHGNTIYF
TGTGCCTGGAGAGAACCCCGGACAGCTCATGGAAACACCATATATTTT
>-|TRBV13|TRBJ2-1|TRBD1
CASSSVISGGLDNEQFF
TGTGCCAGCAGCTCCGTCATCTCAGGGGGTCTCGACAATGAGCAGTTCTTC
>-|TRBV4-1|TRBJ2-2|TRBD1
CASSQSGQGAGELFF
TGCGCCAGCAGCCAGTCGGGACAGGGGGCCGGGGAGCTGTTTTTT
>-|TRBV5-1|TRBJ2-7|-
CASSLGETQGYEQYF
TGCGCCAGCAGCTTGGGCGAAACCCAGGGGTACGAGCAGTACTTC
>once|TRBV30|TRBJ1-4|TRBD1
CAWRAGGVNEKLFF
TGTGCCTGGAGGGCAGGGGGTGTCAATGAAAAACTGTTTTTT
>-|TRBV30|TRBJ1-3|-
CAWSAGHRNTIYF
TGTGCCTGGAGTGCCGGTCATCGAAACACCATATATTTT
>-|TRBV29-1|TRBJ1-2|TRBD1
CSVPRTGTYGYTF
TGCAGCGTCCCCCGGACAGGGACCTATGGCTACACCTTC
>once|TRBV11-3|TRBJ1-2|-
CASSVDPTDYGYTF
TGTGCCAGCAGCGTTGACCCGACAGATTATGGCTACACCTTC
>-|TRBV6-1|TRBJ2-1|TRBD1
CASSDGSGTGKREQFF
TGTGCCAGCAGTGACGGTTCCGGGACAGGTAAACGGGAGCAGTTCTTC
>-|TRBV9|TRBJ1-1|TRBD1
CASSVDRGNTEAFF
TGTGCCAGCAGCGTCGACAGGGGAAACACTGAAGCTTTCTTT
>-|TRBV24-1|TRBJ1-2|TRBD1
CATSDPAPGGEGYTF
TGTGCCACCAGTGATCCAGCGCCAGGGGGTGAGGGCTACACCTTC
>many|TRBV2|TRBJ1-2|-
CATGSNYGYTF
TGTGCCACCGGGTCCAACTATGGCTACACCTTC
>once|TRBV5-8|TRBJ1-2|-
CASSLVAGNYGYTF
TGTGCCAGCAGCTTGGTCGCAGGGAACTATGGCTACACCTTC
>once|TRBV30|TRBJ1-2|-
CAWSEDSLIGGYTF
TGTGCCTGGAGCGAGGACAGTCTAATTGGTGGCTACACCTTC
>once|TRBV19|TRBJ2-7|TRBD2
CASRVAGGPGNEQYF
TGTGCCAGTAGGGTAGCGGGAGGGCCTGGTAACGAGCAGTACTTC
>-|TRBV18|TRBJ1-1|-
CASSEAGLNTEAFF
TGTGCCAGCTCCGAGGCTGGTTTGAACACTGAAGCTTTCTTT
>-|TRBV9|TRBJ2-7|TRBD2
CASSVAGASGAYEQYF
TGTGCCAGCAGCGTAGCAGGGGCTAGCGGGGCCTACGAGCAGTACTTC
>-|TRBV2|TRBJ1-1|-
CASSDDRYEAFF
TGTGCCAGCAGTGATGACAGGTATGAAGCTTTCTTT
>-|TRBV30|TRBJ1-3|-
CAWSVQTRNTIYF
TGTGCCTGGAGTGTACAAACCCGAAACACCATATATTTT
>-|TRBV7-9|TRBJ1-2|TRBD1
CASSPAYWDSYPYGYTF
TGTGCCAGCAGCCCCGCATATTGGGACAGCTACCCCTATGGCTACACCTTC
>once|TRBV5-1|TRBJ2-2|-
CASSLTGTNTGELFF
TGCGCCAGCAGCTTGACGGGAACGAACACCGGGGAGCTGTTTTTT
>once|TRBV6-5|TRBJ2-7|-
CASSRGTADRYEQYF
TGTGCCAGCAGCCGGGGGACAGCCGACCGCTACGAGCAGTACTTC
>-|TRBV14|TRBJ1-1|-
CASSQDLIQLNTEAFF
TGTGCCAGCAGCCAAGATCTTATACAGTTGAACACTGAAGCTTTCTTT
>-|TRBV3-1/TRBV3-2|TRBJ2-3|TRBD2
CASSLIAGGPADTQYF
TGTGCCAGCAGCCTAATAGCGGGGGGGCCGGCAGATACGCAGTATTTT
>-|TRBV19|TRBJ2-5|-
CASSHRRSLQETQYF
TGTGCCAGTAGCCATCGGAGGAGTCTCCAAGAGACCCAGTACTTC
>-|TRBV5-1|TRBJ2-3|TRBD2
CASSLASGVLDTQYF
TGCGCCAGCAGCTTGGCTAGCGGGGTGTTAGATACGCAGTATTTT
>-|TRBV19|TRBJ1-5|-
CASSMVRGADQPQHF
TGTGCCAGTAGTATGGTGCGGGGGGCCGATCAGCCCCAGCATTTT
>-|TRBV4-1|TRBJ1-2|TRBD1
CASSQERGTVYGYTF
TGCGCCAGCAGCCAAGAGAGAGGGACAGTCTATGGCTACACCTTC
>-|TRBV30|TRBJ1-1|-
CAWSVGGGTEAFF
TGTGCCTGGAGTGTAGGGGGGGGGACTGAAGCTTTCTTT
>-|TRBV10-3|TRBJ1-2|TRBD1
CAIGTGVGYTF
TGTGCCATCGGAACAGGGGTCGGCTACACCTTC
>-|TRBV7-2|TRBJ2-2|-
CASSLESQGSTGELFF
TGTGCCAGCAGCTTAGAGTCCCAGGGAAGCACCGGGGAGCTGTTTTTT
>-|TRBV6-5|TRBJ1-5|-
CASQLREGQPQHF
TGTGCCAGTCAGTTGAGGGAGGGTCAGCCCCAGCATTTT
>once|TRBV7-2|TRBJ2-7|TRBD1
CASSSQGAYEQYF
TGTGCCAGCAGCTCCCAGGGGGCCTACGAGCAGTACTTC
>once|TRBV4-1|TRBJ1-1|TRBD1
CASSPGTGGVTEAFF
TGCGCCAGCAGCCCCGGGACAGGGGGGGTCACTGAAGCTTTCTTT
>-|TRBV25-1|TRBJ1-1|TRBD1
CASSEFSGTARAEAFF
TGTGCCAGCAGTGAATTCTCCGGGACAGCTCGTGCTGAAGCTTTCTTT
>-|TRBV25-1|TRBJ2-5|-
CASSDVGTLHQETQYF
TGTGCCAGCAGTGACGTCGGGACACTACACCAAGAGACCCAGTACTTC
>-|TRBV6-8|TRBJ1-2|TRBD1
CASSKRTGFRFSYGYTF
TGTGCCAGCAGCAAAAGGACAGGGTTTAGGTTTTCGTATGGCTACACCTTC
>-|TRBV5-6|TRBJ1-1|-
CASSFSPSMNTEAFF
TGTGCCAGCAGCTTTTCTCCTTCTATGAACACTGAAGCTTTCTTT
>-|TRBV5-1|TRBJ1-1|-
CASSLGVTASTEAFF
TGCGCCAGCAGCTTGGGGGTGACAGCTAGCACTGAAGCTTTCTTT
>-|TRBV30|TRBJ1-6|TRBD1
CARGDVKGARNSPLHF
TGTGCCCGAGGTGATGTGAAGGGGGCGAGAAATTCACCCCTCCACTTT
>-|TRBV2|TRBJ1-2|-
CAIAWAVAGYTF
TGTGCCATCGCCTGGGCCGTCGCTGGCTACACCTTC
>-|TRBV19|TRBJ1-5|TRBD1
CASRTDRGLLSNQPQHF
TGTGCCAGTAGGACGGACAGGGGGCTACTTAGCAATCAGCCCCAGCATTTT
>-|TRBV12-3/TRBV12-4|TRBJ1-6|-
CASSRTANSPLHF
TGTGCCAGCAGCAGGACAGCTAATTCACCCCTCCACTTT
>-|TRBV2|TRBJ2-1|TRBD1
CASNRDRGQDEQFF
TGTGCCAGCAACCGGGACAGGGGGCAAGATGAGCAGTTCTTC
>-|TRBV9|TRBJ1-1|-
CASSPRLGPEAFF
TGTGCCAGCAGCCCCCGACTCGGCCCTGAAGCTTTCTTT
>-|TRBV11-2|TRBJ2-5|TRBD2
CASSLGGLAGVGETQYF
TGTGCCAGCAGCTTGGGAGGACTAGCGGGAGTGGGAGAGACCCAGTACTTC